This record covers a single TCR beta chain. The method was immunoSEQ multiplex PCR; TCRdb's version includes in-frame clones alone and lacks a portion of them. The sample holds more than 150,000 clones; about nine tenths are singletons and the top ten take 20%. The CDR3 has 15 residues. Per germline, CDR1 SNHLY and CDR2 FYNNEI. V was clipped by 7 bases and J by 0 bases; unmatched bases: 3. This sample is drawn from a study of blood T cell repertoires in COVID-19. Study-level information: PBMCs, B-cell-depleted T cells, or T cells were the source of the cDNA or gDNA that made up the material.

Material: peripheral blood. The chain joins TRBV2 to TRBJ1-6, with 7 positions matching TRBD1. This TCR came from a man in his 70s with active or convalescent COVID-19. Here the CDR3 reads CASTGQSSYNSPLHF. The CDR3 nucleotides read TGTGCCAGCACGGGACAGAGCTCCTATAATTCACCCCTCCACTTT.